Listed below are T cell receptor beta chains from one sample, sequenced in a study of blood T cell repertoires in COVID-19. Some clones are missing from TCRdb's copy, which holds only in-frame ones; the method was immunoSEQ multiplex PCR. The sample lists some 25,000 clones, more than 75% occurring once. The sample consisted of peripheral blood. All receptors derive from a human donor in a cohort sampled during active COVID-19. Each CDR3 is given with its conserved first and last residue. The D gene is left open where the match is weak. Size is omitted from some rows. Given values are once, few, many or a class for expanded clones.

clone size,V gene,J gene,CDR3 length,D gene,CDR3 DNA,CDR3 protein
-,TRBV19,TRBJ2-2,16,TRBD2,TGTGCCAGTAGCCGTACTAGCGGGGGTTATTCCGGGGAGCTGTTTTTT,CASSRTSGGYSGELFF
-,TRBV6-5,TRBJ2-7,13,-,TGTGCCAGCACCTCCTTGGGGGGAGGCGAGCAGTACTTC,CASTSLGGGEQYF
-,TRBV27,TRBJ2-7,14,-,TGTGCCAGCAGTTTATCGGGGGGTAGGAACGAGCAGTACTTC,CASSLSGGRNEQYF
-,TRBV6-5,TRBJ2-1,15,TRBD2,TGTGCCAGCATGCGACTAGCGGGGGGGTACAATGAGCAGTTCTTC,CASMRLAGGYNEQFF
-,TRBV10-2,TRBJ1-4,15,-,TGCGCCAGCAGTGAACAGGGATCAACTAATGAAAAACTGTTTTTT,CASSEQGSTNEKLFF
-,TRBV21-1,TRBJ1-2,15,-,TGTGCCAGCAGATCTGACAGCCACCCTAACTATGGCTACACCTTC,CASRSDSHPNYGYTF
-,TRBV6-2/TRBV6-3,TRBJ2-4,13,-,TGTGCCAGCAGTTTCGGGACACAAAACATTCAGTACTTC,CASSFGTQNIQYF
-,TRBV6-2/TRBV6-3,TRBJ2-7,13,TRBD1,TGTGCCAGCAGCATACAGGGGGCCGGGGAGCAGTACTTC,CASSIQGAGEQYF
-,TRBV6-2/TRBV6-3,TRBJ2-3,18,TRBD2,TGTGCCAGCAGTTACTCGACGGGGCCGGGACTAAGGGCAGATACGCAGTATTTT,CASSYSTGPGLRADTQYF
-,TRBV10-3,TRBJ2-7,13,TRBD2,TGTGCCACCAGGCTAGCGGGGTCCTACGAGCAGTACTTC,CATRLAGSYEQYF
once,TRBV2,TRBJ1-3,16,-,TGTGCCAGCAGTGAAAATATGGGGGCGCCTGGAAACACCATATATTTT,CASSENMGAPGNTIYF
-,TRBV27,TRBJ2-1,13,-,TGTGCCAGCAGACTCGGACAAGGCAATGAGCAGTTCTTC,CASRLGQGNEQFF
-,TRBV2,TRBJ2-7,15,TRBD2,TGTGCCAGCAGTGGGGATGGAGGGAGGGCCGATGAGCAGTACTTC,CASSGDGGRADEQYF
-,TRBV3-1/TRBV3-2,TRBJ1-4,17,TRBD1,TGTGCCAGCAGCCTTTCCGGGACAGGGCCCGGGAATGAAAAACTGTTTTTT,CASSLSGTGPGNEKLFF
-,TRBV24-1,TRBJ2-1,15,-,TGTGCCACTAGTGATTCTAAAGCAGGGAGGAATGAGCAGTTCTTC,CATSDSKAGRNEQFF
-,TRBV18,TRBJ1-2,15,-,TGTGCCAGCTCACCAGTCACAGCTACTAACTATGGCTACACCTTC,CASSPVTATNYGYTF
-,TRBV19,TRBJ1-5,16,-,TGTGCCAGTAGTATATTGGCAGGGATGCGCAATCAGCCCCAGCATTTT,CASSILAGMRNQPQHF
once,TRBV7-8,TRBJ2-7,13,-,TGTGCCAGCAGCTTAGTTACTAGTCGAGAGCAGTACTTC,CASSLVTSREQYF
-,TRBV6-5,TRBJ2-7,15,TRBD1,TGTGCCACCCAGGGCCTGACAGGGATCCAGGACGAGCAGTACTTC,CATQGLTGIQDEQYF
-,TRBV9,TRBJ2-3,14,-,TGTGCCAGCAGCGTAGCGGAGCACTCAGATACGCAGTATTTT,CASSVAEHSDTQYF
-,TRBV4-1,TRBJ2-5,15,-,TGCGCCAGCAGCCCAAGTCGGGGGACCCAAGAGACCCAGTACTTC,CASSPSRGTQETQYF
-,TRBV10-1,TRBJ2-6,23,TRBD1,TGCGCCAGCAGTGAAAACAGGGGGAAGGACCGATCTACTATTAGCTCTGGGGCCAACGTCCTGACTTTC,CASSENRGKDRSTISSGANVLTF
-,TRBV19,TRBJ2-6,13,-,TGTGCCAGTAGCCAGTCTGGGGCCAACGTCCTGACTTTC,CASSQSGANVLTF
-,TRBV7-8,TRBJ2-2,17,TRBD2,TGTGCCAGCAGCTCGGGACTAGCGGGAGTAGGAACCGGGGAGCTGTTTTTT,CASSSGLAGVGTGELFF
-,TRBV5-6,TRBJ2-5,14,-,TGTGCCAGCAGCTTGGCCAGGTACCAAGAGACCCAGTACTTC,CASSLARYQETQYF
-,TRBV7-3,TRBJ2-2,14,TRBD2,TGTGCCAGCAGCGCTAGCGGAAACACCGGGGAGCTGTTTTTT,CASSASGNTGELFF
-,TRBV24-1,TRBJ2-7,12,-,TGTGCCACCGGGGCAGACTCCTACGAGCAGTACTTC,CATGADSYEQYF
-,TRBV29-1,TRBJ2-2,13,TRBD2,TGCAGCGTCAGCGGGAGGGTCACCGGGGAGCTGTTTTTT,CSVSGRVTGELFF
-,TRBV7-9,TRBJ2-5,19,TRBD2,TGTGCCAGCAGCTTCTTTCAACCCGGGACTAGCGGGAGTCGGGAGACCCAGTACTTC,CASSFFQPGTSGSRETQYF
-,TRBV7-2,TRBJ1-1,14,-,TGTGCCAGCAGCGCTAGGACAGCGAACACTGAAGCTTTCTTT,CASSARTANTEAFF
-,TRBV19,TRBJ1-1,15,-,TGTGCCAGTAGTATGGGGAGGGGGTCCGACACTGAAGCTTTCTTT,CASSMGRGSDTEAFF
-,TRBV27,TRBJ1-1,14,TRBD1,TGTGCCAGCAGTTCGACAGGGCTTATGACTGAAGCTTTCTTT,CASSSTGLMTEAFF
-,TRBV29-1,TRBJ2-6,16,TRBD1,TGCAGCGTACTCGGACAGGGGTTTCCTGGGGCCAACGTCCTGACTTTC,CSVLGQGFPGANVLTF
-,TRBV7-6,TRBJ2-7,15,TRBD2,TGTGCCAGCAGCTTAGAGCTTGGGACTACCTACGAGCAGTACTTC,CASSLELGTTYEQYF
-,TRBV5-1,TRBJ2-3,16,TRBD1,TGCGCCAGCAGCTTGGTAGACAGGGAGTTTACAGATACGCAGTATTTT,CASSLVDREFTDTQYF
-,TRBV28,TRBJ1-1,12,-,TGTGCCAGCAGCCGTATGAACACTGAAGCTTTCTTT,CASSRMNTEAFF
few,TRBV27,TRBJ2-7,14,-,TGTGCCAGCAGCCCCTCGGGGCTTGGGGGGGAGCAGTACTTC,CASSPSGLGGEQYF
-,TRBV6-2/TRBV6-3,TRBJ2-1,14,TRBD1,TGTGCCAGCAGCCGAGACAGGGTCCTGAATGAGCAGTTCTTC,CASSRDRVLNEQFF
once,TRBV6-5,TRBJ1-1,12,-,TGTGCCAGCAGGGAGCAGGGAACTGAAGCTTTCTTT,CASREQGTEAFF
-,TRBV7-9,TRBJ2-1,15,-,TGTGCCAGCAGCGGCAGCGCCGCCCCAAACAATGAGCAGTTCTTC,CASSGSAAPNNEQFF
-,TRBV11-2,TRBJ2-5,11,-,TGTGCCAGCAGCTTCGGGGAGACCCAGTACTTC,CASSFGETQYF
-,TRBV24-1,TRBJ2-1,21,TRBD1,TGTGCCACCAGTGATTCCTGGGACAGGGGAGGATTGAGCGGGAGATTCAATGAGCAGTTCTTC,CATSDSWDRGGLSGRFNEQFF